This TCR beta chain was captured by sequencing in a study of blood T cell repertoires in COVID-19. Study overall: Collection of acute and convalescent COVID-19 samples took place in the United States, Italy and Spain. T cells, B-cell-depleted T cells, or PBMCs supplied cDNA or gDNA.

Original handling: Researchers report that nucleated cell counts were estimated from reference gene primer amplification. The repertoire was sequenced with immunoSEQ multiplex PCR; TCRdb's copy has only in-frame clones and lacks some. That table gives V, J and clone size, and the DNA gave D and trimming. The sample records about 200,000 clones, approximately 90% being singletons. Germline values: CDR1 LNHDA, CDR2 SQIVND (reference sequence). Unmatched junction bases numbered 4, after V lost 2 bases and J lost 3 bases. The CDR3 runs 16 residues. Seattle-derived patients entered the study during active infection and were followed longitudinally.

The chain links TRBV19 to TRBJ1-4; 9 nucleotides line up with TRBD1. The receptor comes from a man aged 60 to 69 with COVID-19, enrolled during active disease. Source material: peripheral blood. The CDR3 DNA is TGTGCCAGTAGTATACTGGGACAGGGTGCTAATGAAAAACTGTTTTTT. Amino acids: CASSILGQGANEKLFF.